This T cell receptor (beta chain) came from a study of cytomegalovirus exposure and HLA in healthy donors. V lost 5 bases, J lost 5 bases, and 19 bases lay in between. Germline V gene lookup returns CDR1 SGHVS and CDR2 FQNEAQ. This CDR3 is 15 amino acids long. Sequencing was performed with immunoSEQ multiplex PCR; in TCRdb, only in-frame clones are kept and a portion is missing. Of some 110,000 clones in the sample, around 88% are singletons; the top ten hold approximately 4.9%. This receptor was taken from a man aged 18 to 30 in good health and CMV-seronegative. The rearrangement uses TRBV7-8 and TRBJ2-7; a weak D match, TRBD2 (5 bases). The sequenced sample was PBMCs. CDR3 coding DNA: TGTGCCAGCAGCAGTAGCGTCGGTTGGGGTGACGAGCAGTACTTC. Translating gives CASSSSVGWGDEQYF.